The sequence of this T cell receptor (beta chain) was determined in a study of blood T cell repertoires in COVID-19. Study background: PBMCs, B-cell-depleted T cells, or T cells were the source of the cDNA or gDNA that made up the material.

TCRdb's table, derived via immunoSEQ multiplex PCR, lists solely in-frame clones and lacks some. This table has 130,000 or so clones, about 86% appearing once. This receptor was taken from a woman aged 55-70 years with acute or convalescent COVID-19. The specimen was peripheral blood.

The DNA for the CDR3 is TGTGCCAGCAGCAAAAGACACCTCTCTGGAAACACCATATATTTT. This sequence encodes CASSKRHLSGNTIYF. The rearrangement joins TRBV21-1 to TRBJ1-3; the table's TRBD1 call for D was not verified on the DNA. TRBV21-1 is deemed a pseudogene. The CDR3 is made up of 15 amino acids.